Here is one T cell receptor beta chain with its context. These data come from a study of T cell changes during pregnancy in multiple sclerosis. The germline gives CDR1 SGHTA, CDR2 FQGTGA. This CDR3 region has 15 residues. V was pared by 1 base and J by 6 bases, with 7 bases of the junction left unmatched. Method: immunoSEQ multiplex PCR; TCRdb's copy keeps in-frame clones and lacks some. Here the sample spans roughly 45,000 clones, roughly 94% being singletons. The source was CD8+ T cells from peripheral blood mononuclear cells, collected in the first trimester of pregnancy. The chain employs TRBV7-3 and TRBJ2-3; 7 bases agree with TRBD2. This clonotype was obtained from a female donor with multiple sclerosis, enrolled in a pregnancy study. CDR3 protein: CASSLSGSNRDTQYF. In nucleotides, the CDR3 is TGTGCCAGCAGCTTAAGCGGGAGTAACAGGGATACGCAGTATTTT.